The T cell receptor beta chain under discussion was sequenced for a study of beta chain features in type 1 diabetes (dated 2018 in TCRdb). Background on the whole study: Mean age, gender distribution, total cell number and subset yield did not differ between patients and healthy donors. A total of 85 million to 140 million sorted cells were examined across all samples, and the number of cells per subset was strongly correlated with RNA yield. In the study, recently diagnosed type 1 diabetes patients and matched healthy donors were compared on the TCRB repertoires of their sorted circulating CD4+ T cell subsets. Regulatory and stem cell-like memory subsets were isolated from only 8 patients and roughly eight healthy donors, whereas naive and central memory subsets came from all 30 or so donors.

The High Capacity cDNA Reverse Transcription Kit was used to reverse transcribe all of the isolated RNA, meaning that expressed TCRB transcripts were what got sequenced. Deep immunoSEQ sequencing was applied to naive, central memory and regulatory T cell samples, giving an average of roughly 3.5 million total reads per sample. Sorted cells were lysed in RLT buffer and RNA was extracted with DNase-treated RNeasy Micro or Mini kits, depending on cell number. To prevent cross-contamination, each cell subset was processed individually, whereas patient and healthy donor samples were processed jointly. Using the immunoSEQ multiplex PCR, TCRB sequences were amplified from cDNA into 87-bp fragments spanning the CDR3 region. Amplicons were sequenced on the Illumina HiSeq platform. Regarding the original processing steps: Synthetic template baselines were used to correct PCR bias computationally, reads within Hamming distance 2 were collapsed together, and singletons that could not be merged were discarded. Reads were aligned to IMGT to assign V, D and J genes, CDR3 length, and insertions or deletions at six rearrangement sites. Within each subset, clonotype counts were normalized to the number of sorted cells before true diversity and Gini coefficients were calculated with the tcR R package. The overlap coefficient, calculated on TCRB nucleotide sequences, was used to quantify repertoire sharing. As a proxy for the pre-selection repertoire, out-of-frame TCRB sequences from naive cells were analyzed. TCRdb stores this immuneACCESS table with in-frame sequences only. Part of the clones is absent; in the studies checked, under half of the shortfall reflects unresolved V genes, and no reason is known for the rest. V and J calls plus clone size are reproduced from that table; the DNA served to infer D and trimming. The sample includes about 140,000 clones, with over 9.5% observed a single time. Jointly, the top ten make up roughly 1.4% of the sample.

The study at large found these results: Because cDNA was sequenced instead of genomic DNA, activated cells with high expression could be over-represented, although the groups did not differ in activation or CD3 levels. In all four CD4+ subsets, TCRB CDR3 length was moderately but significantly shorter in type 1 diabetes patients. Naive, central memory and regulatory TCRB repertoires appeared more similar among patients than among healthy donors. PCR might favor shorter templates, but patient and control samples were amplified and corrected together, so any skew would affect both groups equally. Because small numbers of individuals were included in the HLA sub-analyses, any influence of HLA type on TCRB rearrangement was left unresolved. Fewer insertions and more nucleotide deletions at VDJ recombination sites were observed in patients with type 1 diabetes, implying thymic rearrangement abnormalities.

V lost 3 bases and J lost 6 bases; the stretch between them is 10 bases long. The CDR3, from cysteine to phenylalanine, totals 14 residues. The only DNA kept is the CDR3, 42 bases in frame from the first base. Sequences SGHRS (CDR1) and YFSETQ (CDR2) are obtained from the germline V gene. On this clone: The specificity of this receptor is unknown. No per-base quality is available; no much larger clone lies one base away.

Each donor gave one peripheral blood draw, about 110 mL on average, collected into heparinised tubes. A BD FACSAria II and a panel including CD45RO, CCR7, CD25, CD127, CD95 and CD27 were used to sort naive, central memory, regulatory and stem cell-like memory CD4+ T cells. Every sorted population had a purity above 95%. Right away, PBMCs were isolated by Lymphoprep density gradient centrifugation and were stained directly, with no culture step. To minimize batch effects, samples were stained and sorted in pairs, one healthy donor with one patient per experiment. The rearranged segments are TRBV5-1 and TRBJ1-6; possibly the D gene is TRBD1, per 6 matching bases. The source material was naive CD4+ T cells from blood. The sample's cell subset or site label is to be understood as: true naive CD4+ T cells. The sequence was obtained from a man in his late teens or twenties in good health. Here is the DNA: TGCGCCAGCAGCTCCGGGACACCTAATTCACCCCTCCACTTT. This yields the protein CASSSGTPNSPLHF.